Following are 21 T cell receptor beta chains from one sample sequenced in a study of Ad26.COV2.S vaccination and SARS-CoV-2 variants. Treatment defined: about 20 received Ad26.COV2.S at low or high dose, single or two shots; several received placebo; per-sample allocation not given. The investigators took samples on day 63 after the first vaccine or placebo injection. Clones were sequenced by immunoSEQ multiplex PCR, and TCRdb holds only the in-frame ones, with some missing. The top ten hold less than 4% of the sample, which has a few hundred thousand clones, more than 75% seen once. The source was peripheral blood, collected in a trial of Ad26.COV2.S vaccine versus placebo. The receptors stem from a person aged 18-65 years who received the Ad26.COV2.S COVID-19 vaccine or a placebo.

This clone appeared a few times. The genes are TRBV6-4 and TRBJ2-3; 13 bases fit TRBD2. Germline V gene sequence: CDR1 MRHNA, CDR2 SNTAGT. The CDR3 is 16 amino acids. Trimming took 4 bases from V and 1 from J; bases not matched to a gene: 2. The CDR3 reads CASSGTSGGGTDTQYF. As DNA, the CDR3 is TGTGCCAGCAGTGGGACTAGCGGGGGAGGCACAGATACGCAGTATTTT.

This chain connects TRBV2 to TRBJ2-6; no reliable D call. The CDR3 runs 14 residues. CDR1 and CDR2 (germline): SNHLY, FYNNEI. V was pared by 8 bases and J by 5 bases, with 13 bases between. The CDR3 sequence: CASLGWRRANVLTF. The CDR3 DNA reads as TGTGCCAGCCTGGGGTGGAGAAGGGCCAACGTCCTGACTTTC.

The chain recombines TRBV5-1 with TRBJ2-5; D unclear. V was clipped by 3 bases and J by 4 bases, with 13 bases between them. CDR3 length equals 14 residues. The germline gives CDR1 SGHRS, CDR2 YFSETQ. The CDR3 coding sequence is TGCGCCAGCAGCTCGGAGCCAGCCGGAGAGACCCAGTACTTC. This translates into CASSSEPAGETQYF.

The J gene is TRBJ1-3, the V gene TRBV19; 7 bases match TRBD1. The CDR3 has 16 residues. Germline-derived CDR1 and CDR2 are LNHDA and SQIVND (reference sequence). Unmatched junction bases numbered 7, after V lost 5 bases and J lost 0 bases. The CDR3 coding sequence is TGTGCCAGTAGTGCGACAGGGTACCTCTCTGGAAACACCATATATTTT. Its translation is CASSATGYLSGNTIYF.

The V and J genes are TRBV7-2 and TRBJ1-2; D perhaps matches TRBD1 (6 bases). CDR3 length equals 13 residues. Germline loops: CDR1 SGHTA, CDR2 FQGNSA. The V end was cut by 1 base, the J end by 5 bases, with 8 bases between. CDR3 coding DNA: TGTGCCAGCAGCTTAGACAGGGCTTATGGCTACACCTTC. Its translation: CASSLDRAYGYTF. Together with reference TRBV7-2 and TRBJ1-2, the CDR3 gives the full variable domain: GAGVSQSPSNKVTEKGKDVELRCDPISGHTALYWYRQSLGQGLEFLIYFQGNSAPDKSGLPSDRFSAERTGGSVSTLTIQRTQQEDSAVYLCASSLDRAYGYTFGSGTRLTVV.

There are a few counts of this clone. The V and J genes are TRBV10-3 and TRBJ1-4, with 8 bases matching TRBD1. Looked up from germline, CDR1 is ENHRY and CDR2 is SYGVKD. This CDR3 spans 13 amino acids. V lost 4 bases, J lost 7 bases, and 2 bases stayed unmatched. CDR3 DNA: TGTGCCATCAGTGCGGACAGGGCTGAAAAACTGTTTTTT. This translates into CAISADRAEKLFF.

This clone was detected only once. This chain links TRBV18 with TRBJ1-1; the D gene is possibly TRBD1 (5 bases). Trimming pared 2 bases from V and 8 bases from J, leaving 9 bases between. CDR3 size: 12 residues. The V gene's germline CDR1 is KGHSH and CDR2 LQKENI. In DNA, the CDR3 is TGTGCCAGCTCACCATCACGGACAGAAGCTTTCTTT. It specifies CASSPSRTEAFF.

This CDR3 is CASSFYLHNEQFF. CDR3 in DNA: TGTGCCAGCAGCTTCTACCTGCACAATGAGCAGTTCTTC. This sequence joins TRBV7-9 and TRBJ2-1; D gene unclear. The CDR3 has 13 residues. CDR1 and CDR2 (germline): SEHNR, FQNEAQ (reference sequence). V was clipped by 3 bases and J by 5 bases, with 8 bases between them.

V gene TRBV6-5 combines with J gene TRBJ2-7, with a tentative D call TRBD2 (5 bases). Germline V CDR1 and CDR2: MNHEY, SVGAGI. The CDR3 contains 13 residues. The V end was cut by 7 bases, the J end by 6 bases, with 16 bases between. The CDR3 sequence is CASTPPGRPEQYF. In DNA form, the CDR3 reads TGTGCCAGCACCCCCCCGGGGAGACCCGAGCAGTACTTC.

The V call is TRBV15, the J call TRBJ1-2; no clear D. CDR3 length: 17 residues. V was shortened by 2 bases and J by 2 bases, with 18 bases between the two germline ends. The germline V gene has CDR1 LNHNV and CDR2 YYDKDF (reference sequence). This CDR3 is CATSRTQEAGSNYGYTF. The CDR3 DNA sequence: TGTGCCACCAGCAGAACGCAAGAGGCAGGCAGCAACTATGGCTACACCTTC.

V is TRBV11-2 and J is TRBJ2-3, with TRBD1 matching 9 bases. Unmatched junction bases numbered 14, after V lost 2 bases and J lost 14 bases. CDR1 is SGHAT and CDR2 is FQNNGV in the germline V gene. This CDR3 region has 15 residues. CDR3 residues: CASSLLHGGTGGWYF. DNA for the CDR3: TGTGCCAGCAGCTTACTGCATGGTGGCACAGGGGGCTGGTATTTT.

The chain combines TRBV7-6 with TRBJ2-7, with 8 bases aligning to TRBD2. V lost 1 base and J lost 0; bases outside the gene matches: 2. Germline V gene sequence: CDR1 SGHVS, CDR2 FNYEAQ. The CDR3 is made up of 15 amino acids. The CDR3 DNA reads as TGTGCCAGCAGCTTAGGGCGGGGGGCCTCCTACGAGCAGTACTTC. It yields the protein CASSLGRGASYEQYF.

The chain uses TRBV30 and TRBJ1-6; 9 bases agree with TRBD1. CDR1 GTSNPN and CDR2 SVGIG come from the germline V gene (reference sequence). This CDR3 is built from 15 residues. J was trimmed by 7 bases and V by 3 bases; bases with no gene match: 7. Written as DNA, the CDR3 is TGTGCCTGGAGGATCCGGGACAGGGACAATTCACCCCTCCACTTT. It encodes CAWRIRDRDNSPLHF.

The chain carries TRBV9 and TRBJ2-7; 8 nucleotides agree with TRBD2. The V gene's germline CDR1 is SGDLS and CDR2 YYNGEE. Trimming at V came to 0 bases and at J to 7 bases, leaving 3 bases not matched to a gene. The CDR3 runs to 13 residues. CDR3 in DNA: TGTGCCAGCAGCGTAGAGGTAGCGGGGGAGCAGTACTTC. It translates to CASSVEVAGEQYF.

CDR3 protein: CASSVAGVSEKLFF. The CDR3, as DNA: TGTGCCAGCAGCGTAGCGGGGGTGTCTGAAAAACTGTTTTTT. This chain uses TRBV9 with TRBJ1-4; D is perhaps TRBD1 (5 bases). V lost 0 bases and J lost 7, with 10 bases in between. The CDR3 extends over 14 amino acids. Germline CDR1 is SGDLS and CDR2 is YYNGEE.

The genes are TRBV5-1 and TRBJ2-5, with 9 nucleotides matching TRBD2. CDR1 SGHRS and CDR2 YFSETQ come from the germline V gene. This CDR3 comprises 16 residues. After removal of 0 bases from V and 3 bases from J, the junction contained 6 bases not matched to a gene. The chain's CDR3 is CASSLVPSGAEETQYF. Here the CDR3 DNA reads TGCGCCAGCAGCTTGGTGCCTAGCGGGGCTGAAGAGACCCAGTACTTC.

The chain links TRBV4-3 to TRBJ2-3; no clear D. The CDR3 spans 16 residues. Per the germline V gene, CDR1 is LGHNA and CDR2 is YSLEER. V lost 0 bases and J 2 bases, leaving 12 bases between the germline ends. CDR3 DNA sequence: TGCGCCAGCAGCCAAGACCCTAGAGAGTCCACAGATACGCAGTATTTT. Protein product: CASSQDPRESTDTQYF.

Concerning this clone: The identical CDR3 is also encoded by other nucleotide sequences in the sample. This chain connects TRBV30 to TRBJ2-7, with 10 bases matching TRBD1. V lost 0 bases, J lost 2 bases, and 1 base stayed unmatched. The germline CDR1 and CDR2 sequences are GTSNPN and SVGIG (reference sequence). CDR3 size: 14 residues. DNA of the CDR3: TGTGCCTGGAGTGTAGGACAGGGGGCCTACGAGCAGTACTTC. It encodes CAWSVGQGAYEQYF.

V and J are TRBV20-1 and TRBJ2-7; D remains ambiguous. This CDR3 has 9 residues. V lost 6 bases to trimming and J lost 4 bases, with 4 bases between them. The germline gives CDR1 DFQATT, CDR2 SNEGSKA (reference sequence). The CDR3 nucleotides read TGCAGTGCGGGATACGAGCAGTACTTC. Translating gives CSAGYEQYF.

The chain uses TRBV5-5 and TRBJ1-3, with D perhaps matching TRBD1 (5 bases). The CDR3 runs to 13 residues. The germline V gene encodes CDR1 SGHKS and CDR2 YYEKEE (reference sequence). Trimming took off 6 bases at V and 9 bases at J, with 16 bases between the two ends. Written as DNA, the CDR3 is TGTGCCAGCACCGATGGTGGGGCTGGCACCATATATTTT. This translates into CASTDGGAGTIYF.

The V call is TRBV5-1, the J call TRBJ1-1; TRBD1 might be the D (5 bases). The germline V gene encodes CDR1 SGHRS and CDR2 YFSETQ. The CDR3 consists of 17 residues. Deletions cut 3 bases from V and 0 bases from J, with 18 bases between. CDR3 region: CASSWGSQATMNTEAFF. For the CDR3, the DNA is TGCGCCAGCAGCTGGGGCTCGCAGGCCACCATGAACACTGAAGCTTTCTTT.